This TCR beta chain derives from a study of patients and donors after allogeneic stem cell transplantation. CDR1 SGHRS and CDR2 YFSETQ come from the germline V gene. There are 15 residues in the CDR3. V was cut by 4 bases and J by 6 bases, with 17 bases left in between. This clonotype was counted a few times. TCRdb passed the RT-PCR reads through MiXCR, listing each CDR3 protein once. Seen here are 900,000 to 1,000,000 distinct CDR3 sequences, about 20% observed once, and the top ten hold roughly 6%. This receptor was taken from a human donor who was either an allogeneic HSCT recipient or a stem cell or donor lymphocyte infusion donor (not recorded which). It is not recorded whose cells these are; they may come from a transplant donor. Material: blood, either unsorted or a sorted T cell fraction (not recorded which). The chain uses TRBV5-1 and TRBJ2-1, with D tentatively TRBD2 (6 bases). As DNA, the CDR3 is TGCGCCAGCAGCCTCGAACGACTAGTCCTCAATGAGCAGTTCTTC. This encodes CASSLERLVLNEQFF.